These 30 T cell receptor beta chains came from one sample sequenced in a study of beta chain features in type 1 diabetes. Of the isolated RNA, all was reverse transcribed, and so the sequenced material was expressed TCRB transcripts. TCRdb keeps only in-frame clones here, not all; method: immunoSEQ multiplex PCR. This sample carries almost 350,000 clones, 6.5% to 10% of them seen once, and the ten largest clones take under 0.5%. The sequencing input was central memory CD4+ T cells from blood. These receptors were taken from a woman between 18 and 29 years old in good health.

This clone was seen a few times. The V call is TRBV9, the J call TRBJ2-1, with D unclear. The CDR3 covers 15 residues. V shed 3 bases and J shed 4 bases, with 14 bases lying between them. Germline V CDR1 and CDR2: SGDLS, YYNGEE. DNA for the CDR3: TGTGCCAGCAGCGGCGAGCCCAGAAGTTACAATGAGCAGTTCTTC. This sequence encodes CASSGEPRSYNEQFF. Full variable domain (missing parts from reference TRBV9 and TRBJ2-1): DSGVTQTPKHLITATGQRVTLRCSPRSGDLSVYWYQQSLDQGLQFLIQYYNGEERAKGNILERFSAQQFPDLHSELNLSSLELGDSALYFCASSGEPRSYNEQFFGPGTRLTVL.

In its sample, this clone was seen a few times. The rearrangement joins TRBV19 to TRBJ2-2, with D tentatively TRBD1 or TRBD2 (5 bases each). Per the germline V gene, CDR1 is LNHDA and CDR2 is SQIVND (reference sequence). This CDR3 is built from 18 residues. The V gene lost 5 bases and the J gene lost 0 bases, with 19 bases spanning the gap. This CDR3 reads CASSGGTVSRTNTGELFF. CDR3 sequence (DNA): TGTGCCAGTAGTGGTGGGACGGTTAGCCGCACGAACACCGGGGAGCTGTTTTTT.

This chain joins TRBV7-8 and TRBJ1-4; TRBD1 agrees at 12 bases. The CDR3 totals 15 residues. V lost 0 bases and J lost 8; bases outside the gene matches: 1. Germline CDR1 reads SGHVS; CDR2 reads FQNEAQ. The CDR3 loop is CASSLAGTGGEKLFF. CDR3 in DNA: TGTGCCAGCAGCTTAGCCGGGACAGGGGGCGAAAAACTGTTTTTT. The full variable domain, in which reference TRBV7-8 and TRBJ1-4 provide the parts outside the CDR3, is GAGVSQSPRYKVAKRGQDVALRCDPISGHVSLFWYQQALGQGPEFLTYFQNEAQLDKSGLPSDRFFAERPEGSVSTLKIQRTQQEDSAVYLCASSLAGTGGEKLFFGSGTQLSVL.

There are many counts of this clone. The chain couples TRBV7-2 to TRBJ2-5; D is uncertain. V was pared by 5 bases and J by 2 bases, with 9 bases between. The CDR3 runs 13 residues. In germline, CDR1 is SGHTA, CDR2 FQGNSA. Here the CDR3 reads CASSPTRQETQYF. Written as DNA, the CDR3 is TGTGCCAGCAGCCCGACGCGTCAAGAGACCCAGTACTTC.

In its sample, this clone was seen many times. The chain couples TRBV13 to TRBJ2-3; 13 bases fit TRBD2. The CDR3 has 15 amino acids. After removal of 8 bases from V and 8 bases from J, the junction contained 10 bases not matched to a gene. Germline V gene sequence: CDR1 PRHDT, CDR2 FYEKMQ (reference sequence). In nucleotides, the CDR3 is TGTGCCAGCTACGAACTAGCGGGAGGGCCAGTTACGCAGTATTTT. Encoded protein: CASYELAGGPVTQYF.

The CDR3 coding sequence is TGTGCCATCACCACTAGCGGCAACACCGGGGAGCTGTTTTTT. Translated, it gives CAITTSGNTGELFF. The chain uses TRBV10-3 and TRBJ2-2, with 8 bases aligning to TRBD2. Germline CDR1 reads ENHRY; CDR2 reads SYGVKD. V lost 7 bases, J lost 2 bases, and 3 bases stayed unmatched. The CDR3 runs to 14 residues.

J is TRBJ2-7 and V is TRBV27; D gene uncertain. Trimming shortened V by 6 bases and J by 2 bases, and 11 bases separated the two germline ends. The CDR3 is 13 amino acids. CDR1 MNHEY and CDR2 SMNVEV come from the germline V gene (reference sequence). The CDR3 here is CASSRGIPYEQYF. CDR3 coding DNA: TGTGCCAGCAGCCGTGGCATTCCCTACGAGCAGTACTTC.

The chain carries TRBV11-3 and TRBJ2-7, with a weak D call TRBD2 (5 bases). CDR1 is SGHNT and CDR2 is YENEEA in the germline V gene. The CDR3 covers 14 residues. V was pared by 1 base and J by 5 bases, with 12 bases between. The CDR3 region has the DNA TGTGCCAGCAGCTTAGCTGGACTGGTCAACGAGCAGTACTTC. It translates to CASSLAGLVNEQYF.

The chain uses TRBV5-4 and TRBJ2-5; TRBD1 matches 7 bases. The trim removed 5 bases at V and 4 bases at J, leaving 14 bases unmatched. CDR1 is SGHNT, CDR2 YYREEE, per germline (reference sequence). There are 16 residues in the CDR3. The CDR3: CASRGDSSRLGETQYF. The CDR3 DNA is TGTGCCAGCAGGGGGGACAGTTCACGGCTCGGAGAGACCCAGTACTTC. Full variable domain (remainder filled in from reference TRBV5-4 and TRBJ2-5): ETGVTQSPTHLIKTRGQQVTLRCSSQSGHNTVSWYQQALGQGPQFIFQYYREEENGRGNFPPRFSGLQFPNYSSELNVNALELDDSALYLCASRGDSSRLGETQYFGPGTRLLVL.

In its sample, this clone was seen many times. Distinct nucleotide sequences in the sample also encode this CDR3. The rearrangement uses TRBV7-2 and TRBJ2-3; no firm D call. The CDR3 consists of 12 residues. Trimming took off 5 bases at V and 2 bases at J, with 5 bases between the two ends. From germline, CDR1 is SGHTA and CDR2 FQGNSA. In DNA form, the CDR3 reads TGTGCCAGCAGCCCCTACACAGATACGCAGTATTTT. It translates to CASSPYTDTQYF.

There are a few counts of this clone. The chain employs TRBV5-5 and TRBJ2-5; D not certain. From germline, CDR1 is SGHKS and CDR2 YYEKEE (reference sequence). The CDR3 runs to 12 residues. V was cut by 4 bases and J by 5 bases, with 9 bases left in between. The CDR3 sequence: CASSRRWETQYF. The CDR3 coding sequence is TGTGCCAGCAGCCGCAGATGGGAGACCCAGTACTTC.

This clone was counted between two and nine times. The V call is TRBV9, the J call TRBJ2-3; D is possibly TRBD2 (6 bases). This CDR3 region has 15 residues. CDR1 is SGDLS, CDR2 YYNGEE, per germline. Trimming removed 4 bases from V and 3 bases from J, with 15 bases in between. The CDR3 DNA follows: TGTGCCAGCAGCTCTTTGGCGGGACGGACAGATACGCAGTATTTT. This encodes CASSSLAGRTDTQYF.

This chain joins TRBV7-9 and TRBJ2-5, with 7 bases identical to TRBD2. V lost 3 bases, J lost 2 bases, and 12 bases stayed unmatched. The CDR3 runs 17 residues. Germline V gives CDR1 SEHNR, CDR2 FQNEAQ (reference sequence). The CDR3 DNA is TGTGCCAGCAGCTTGGGGTCCGCGGGAGTACTGCAAGAGACCCAGTACTTC. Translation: CASSLGSAGVLQETQYF.

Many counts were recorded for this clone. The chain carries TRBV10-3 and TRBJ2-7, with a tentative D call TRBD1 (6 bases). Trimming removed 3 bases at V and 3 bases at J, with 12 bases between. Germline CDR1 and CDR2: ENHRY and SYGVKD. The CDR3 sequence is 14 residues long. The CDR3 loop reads CAISDGQLNYEQYF. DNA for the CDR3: TGTGCCATCAGTGACGGACAGCTGAACTACGAGCAGTACTTC.

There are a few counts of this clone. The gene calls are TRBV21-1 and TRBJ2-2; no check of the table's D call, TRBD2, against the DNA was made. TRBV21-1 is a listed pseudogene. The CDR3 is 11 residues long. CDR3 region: CATGEAGELFF. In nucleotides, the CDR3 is TGTGCCACCGGCGAGGCCGGGGAGCTGTTTTTT.

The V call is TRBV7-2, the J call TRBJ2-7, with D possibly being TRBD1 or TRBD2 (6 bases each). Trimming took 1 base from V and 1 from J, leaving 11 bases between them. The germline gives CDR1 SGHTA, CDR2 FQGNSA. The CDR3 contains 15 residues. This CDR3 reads CASSLVGGASYEQYF. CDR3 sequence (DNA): TGTGCCAGCAGCTTAGTGGGGGGCGCTTCCTACGAGCAGTACTTC.

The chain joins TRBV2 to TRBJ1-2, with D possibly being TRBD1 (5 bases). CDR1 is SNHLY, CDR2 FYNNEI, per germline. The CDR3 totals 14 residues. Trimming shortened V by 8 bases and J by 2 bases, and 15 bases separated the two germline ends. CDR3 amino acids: CASRGDEGNYGYTF. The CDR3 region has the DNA TGTGCCAGCCGAGGGGATGAGGGGAACTATGGCTACACCTTC.

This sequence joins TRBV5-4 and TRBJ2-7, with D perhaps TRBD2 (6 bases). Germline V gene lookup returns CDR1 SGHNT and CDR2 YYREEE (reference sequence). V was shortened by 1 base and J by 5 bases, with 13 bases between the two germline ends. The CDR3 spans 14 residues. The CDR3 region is CASSLRLVAHEQYF. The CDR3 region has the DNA TGTGCCAGCAGCTTGAGACTAGTCGCCCACGAGCAGTACTTC.

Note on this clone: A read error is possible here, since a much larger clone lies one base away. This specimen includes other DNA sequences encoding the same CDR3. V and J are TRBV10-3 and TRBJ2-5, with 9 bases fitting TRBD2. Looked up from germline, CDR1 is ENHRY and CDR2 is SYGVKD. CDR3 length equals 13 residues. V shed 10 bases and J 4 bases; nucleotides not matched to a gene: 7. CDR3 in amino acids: CASSVSGRETQYF. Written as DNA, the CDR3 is TGTGCCAGCAGCGTTAGCGGGAGAGAGACCCAGTACTTC.

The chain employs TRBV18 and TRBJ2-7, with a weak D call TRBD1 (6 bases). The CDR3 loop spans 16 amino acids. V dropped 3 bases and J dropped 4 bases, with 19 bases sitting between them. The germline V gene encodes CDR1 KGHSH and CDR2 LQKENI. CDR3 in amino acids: CASSPVPGGQQYEQYF. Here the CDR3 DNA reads TGTGCCAGCTCACCGGTTCCTGGTGGACAGCAATACGAGCAGTACTTC.

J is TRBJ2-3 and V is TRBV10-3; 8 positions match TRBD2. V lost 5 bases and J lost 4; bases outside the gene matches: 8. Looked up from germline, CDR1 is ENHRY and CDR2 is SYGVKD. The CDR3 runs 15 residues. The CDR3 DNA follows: TGTGCCATCAGTTCACAAACGGGACTAGCAGATACGCAGTATTTT. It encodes CAISSQTGLADTQYF.

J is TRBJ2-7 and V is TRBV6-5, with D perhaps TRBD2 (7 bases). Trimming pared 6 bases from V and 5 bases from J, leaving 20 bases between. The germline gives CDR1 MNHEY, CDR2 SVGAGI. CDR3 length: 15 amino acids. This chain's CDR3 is CASRWGLAAGNEQYF. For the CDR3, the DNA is TGTGCCAGCAGATGGGGGCTAGCGGCCGGTAACGAGCAGTACTTC.

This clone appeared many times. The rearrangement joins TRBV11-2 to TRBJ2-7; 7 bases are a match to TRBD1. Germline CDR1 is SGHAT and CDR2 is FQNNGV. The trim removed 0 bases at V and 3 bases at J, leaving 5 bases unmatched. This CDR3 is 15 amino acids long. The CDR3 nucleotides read TGTGCCAGCAGCTTAGACCGGGACAGTGACTACGAGCAGTACTTC. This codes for CASSLDRDSDYEQYF.

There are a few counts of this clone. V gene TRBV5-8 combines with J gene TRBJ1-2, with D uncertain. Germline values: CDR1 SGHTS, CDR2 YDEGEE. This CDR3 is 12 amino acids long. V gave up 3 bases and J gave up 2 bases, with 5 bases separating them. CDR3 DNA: TGTGCCAGCAGCTCTCCCAACTATGGCTACACCTTC. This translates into CASSSPNYGYTF.

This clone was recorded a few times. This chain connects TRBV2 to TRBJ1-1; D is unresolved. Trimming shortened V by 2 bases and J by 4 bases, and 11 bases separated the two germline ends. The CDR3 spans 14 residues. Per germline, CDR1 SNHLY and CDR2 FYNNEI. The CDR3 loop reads CASSETGFGTEAFF. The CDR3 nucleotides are TGTGCCAGCAGTGAAACCGGGTTTGGCACTGAAGCTTTCTTT.

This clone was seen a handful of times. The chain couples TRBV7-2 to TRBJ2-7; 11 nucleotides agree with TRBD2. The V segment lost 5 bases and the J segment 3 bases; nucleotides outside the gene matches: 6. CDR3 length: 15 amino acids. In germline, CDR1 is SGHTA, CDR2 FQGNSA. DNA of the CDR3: TGTGCCAGCAGCCCCGTCGGACTAGCGGGCTACGAGCAGTACTTC. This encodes CASSPVGLAGYEQYF.

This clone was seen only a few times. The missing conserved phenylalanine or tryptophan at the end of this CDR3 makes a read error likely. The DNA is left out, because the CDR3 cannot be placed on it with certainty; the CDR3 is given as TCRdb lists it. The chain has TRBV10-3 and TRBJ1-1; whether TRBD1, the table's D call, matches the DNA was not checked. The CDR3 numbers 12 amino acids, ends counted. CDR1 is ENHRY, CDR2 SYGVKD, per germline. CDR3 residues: CASSEAQRDRDL.

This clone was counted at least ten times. The chain's CDR3 is CASSPSSGEETQYF. The DNA for the CDR3 is TGTGCCAGCTCACCTTCTAGCGGAGAAGAGACCCAGTACTTC. The rearrangement uses TRBV18 and TRBJ2-5, with 7 nucleotides matching TRBD2. Germline V gene sequence: CDR1 KGHSH, CDR2 LQKENI. This CDR3 is 14 amino acids long. V lost 3 bases and J lost 3; bases outside the gene matches: 4.

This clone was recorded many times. The CDR3 DNA reads TGTGCCAGCAGCCCCCGGCAGGGGACTGGCTACACCTTC. Its translation is CASSPRQGTGYTF. The chain carries TRBV14 and TRBJ1-2, with D possibly TRBD1 on 6 matching bases. The V gene's germline CDR1 is SGHDN and CDR2 FVKESK. The CDR3 consists of 13 residues. Trimming cost V 4 bases and J 7 bases, with 13 bases left between them.

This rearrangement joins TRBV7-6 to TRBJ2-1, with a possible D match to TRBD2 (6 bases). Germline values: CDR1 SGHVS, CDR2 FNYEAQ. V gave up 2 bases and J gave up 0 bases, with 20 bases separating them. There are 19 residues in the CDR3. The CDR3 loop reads CASSLIIAGPTSSYNEQFF. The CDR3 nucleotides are TGTGCCAGCAGCTTAATTATCGCGGGACCTACGAGCTCCTACAATGAGCAGTTCTTC.